This entry lists 21 T cell receptor beta chains sequenced from one sample in a study of T cells in Graves' hyperthyroidism and ophthalmopathy. Researchers amplified the TCR beta CDR3 regions from RNA transcripts. RT-PCR in the first round (using the HTBI primer set) targeted the TCR CDR3. TCRdb used MiXCR to reprocess the multiplex PCR reads, holding one entry per CDR3 protein. Of around 200,000 distinct CDR3 sequences in the sample, 15% to 20% are singletons; the top ten hold under 35%. Material for sequencing was blood. These receptors all stem from a woman aged 45-59 years with Graves' hyperthyroidism.

This clonotype was observed a few times. The genes are TRBV4-2 and TRBJ2-1, with 9 bases matching TRBD2. The V and J ends lost 3 bases and 2 bases, in that order; junction bases with no gene match: 2. There are 15 residues in the CDR3. The germline CDR1 and CDR2 sequences are LGHNA and YNFKEQ. The DNA for the CDR3 is TGTGCCAGCAGCCACGCGGGGGGGACCTACAATGAGCAGTTCTTC. This translates into CASSHAGGTYNEQFF.

This clonotype has a count of ten or more. The genes are TRBV28 and TRBJ2-1; TRBD1 agrees at 11 bases. Germline trimming cut 8 bases from V and 7 bases from J; bases unmatched to any gene: 7. CDR1 is MDHEN, CDR2 SYDVKM, per germline. This CDR3 is 14 amino acids long. The CDR3 here is CASLRDRGTNEQFF. In DNA form, the CDR3 reads TGTGCCAGCCTCCGGGACAGGGGGACGAATGAGCAGTTCTTC.

There are many counts of this clonotype. The chain employs TRBV7-6 and TRBJ2-7; D call uncertain. In germline, CDR1 is SGHVS, CDR2 FNYEAQ. Deletions cut 3 bases from V and 1 base from J, with 7 bases between. The CDR3 extends over 13 amino acids. CDR3 bases: TGTGCCAGCAGCTTCCAAGGGTCCTACGAGCAGTACTTC. Translation gives CASSFQGSYEQYF.

As to this clonotype: A much larger clone lies a single base off, so this may be a read error. CDR3 sequence (DNA): TGTGCCAGCCGGACAGGGAGCCCTCCCGAGCAGTACTTC. It encodes CASRTGSPPEQYF. This sequence joins TRBV27 and TRBJ2-7; 8 nucleotides line up with TRBD1. Losses at the gene ends were 8 bases for V and 6 bases for J; bases not matched to a gene: 9. The CDR3 runs to 13 residues. Germline values: CDR1 MNHEY, CDR2 SMNVEV (reference sequence).

This clonotype showed up just once. The rearrangement uses TRBV2 and TRBJ1-1; perhaps TRBD1 as D (5 bases). Germline assignment: CDR1 SNHLY and CDR2 FYNNEI. Trimming removed 6 bases at V and 5 bases at J, with 13 bases between. This CDR3 spans 13 amino acids. For the CDR3, the DNA is TGTGCCAGCAGCAAATCCCGACAGACTGAAGCTTTCTTT. Translating gives CASSKSRQTEAFF.

This clonotype was recorded at least ten times. The J gene is TRBJ1-5, the V gene TRBV19; 10 bases match TRBD1. The germline CDR1 and CDR2 sequences are LNHDA and SQIVND (reference sequence). Trimming removed 1 base from V and 0 bases from J; junction bases left unmatched: 3. This CDR3 is built from 17 residues. This chain's CDR3 is CASSIAGTGVSNQPQHF. CDR3 DNA: TGTGCCAGTAGTATAGCTGGGACAGGGGTTAGCAATCAGCCCCAGCATTTT.

This clonotype was observed many times. The chain combines TRBV4-1 with TRBJ1-5; no clear D. Trimming cost V 1 base and J 0 bases, with 4 bases left between them. Germline V gives CDR1 MGHRA, CDR2 YSYEKL. This CDR3 region has 14 residues. CDR3 residues: CASSQVNSNQPQHF. The DNA for the CDR3 is TGCGCCAGCAGCCAAGTCAATAGCAATCAGCCCCAGCATTTT.

This clonotype was recorded at least ten times. The chain combines TRBV3-1 with TRBJ1-2; 9 nucleotides agree with TRBD1. The length of the CDR3 is 15 residues. V was pared by 1 base and J by 4 bases, with 4 bases of the junction left unmatched. Germline CDR1 reads LGHDT; CDR2 reads YNNKEL (reference sequence). CDR3 protein: CASSQGTTGGYGYTF. The CDR3 region has the DNA TGTGCCAGCAGCCAAGGAACGACAGGGGGCTATGGCTACACCTTC.

This chain joins TRBV4-3 and TRBJ2-2; 10 nucleotides line up with TRBD2. V was pared by 4 bases and J by 7 bases, with 15 bases of the junction left unmatched. Germline V gives CDR1 LGHNA, CDR2 YSLEER. CDR3 size: 18 residues. CDR3 amino acids: CASSLSQAGGQVGGELFF. The CDR3 nucleotides are TGCGCCAGCAGCCTCTCACAAGCGGGGGGGCAAGTTGGCGGGGAGCTGTTTTTT.

This chain links TRBV27 with TRBJ2-7, with 8 bases that match TRBD2. V shed 3 bases, J shed 2 bases, and the junction held 6 bases outside the gene matches. This CDR3 is built from 15 residues. Germline-derived CDR1 and CDR2 are MNHEY and SMNVEV (reference sequence). The CDR3: CASSFLGGAPYEQYF. In DNA, the CDR3 is TGTGCCAGCAGTTTCCTCGGGGGGGCCCCCTACGAGCAGTACTTC.

Ten or more counts support this clonotype. This chain joins TRBV12-3 or TRBV12-4 and TRBJ1-4; 7 bases align to TRBD1. With 4 bases clipped from V and 4 bases from J, the junction kept 3 bases outside the gene matches. This CDR3 spans 14 amino acids. In nucleotides, the CDR3 is TGTGCCAGCAGTTCGGGACAGCGTAATGAAAAACTGTTTTTT. Amino acid sequence: CASSSGQRNEKLFF.

The rearrangement links TRBV11-2 to TRBJ2-7; unclear D gene. The germline V gene has CDR1 SGHAT and CDR2 FQNNGV. Trimming removed 1 base from V and 3 bases from J, with 7 bases in between. The CDR3 has 13 residues. The CDR3 bases are TGTGCCAGCAGCTTAGCGGAGAACTACGAGCAGTACTTC. It specifies CASSLAENYEQYF. Full variable domain (rest looked up from reference TRBV11-2 and TRBJ2-7): EAGVAQSPRYKIIEKRQSVAFWCNPISGHATLYWYQQILGQGPKLLIQFQNNGVVDDSQLPKDRFSAERLKGVDSTLKIQPAKLEDSAVYLCASSLAENYEQYFGPGTRLTVT.

This clonotype was counted at least ten times. This chain joins TRBV7-2 and TRBJ2-1, with a tentative D call TRBD1 (5 bases). Trimming took off 1 base at V and 4 bases at J, with 11 bases between the two ends. The length of the CDR3 is 15 residues. Germline V lookup: CDR1 SGHTA, CDR2 FQGNSA. CDR3 amino acids: CASSLEDTFYNEQFF. The CDR3 DNA sequence: TGTGCCAGCAGCTTAGAGGACACGTTTTACAATGAGCAGTTCTTC.

This sequence joins TRBV9 and TRBJ2-2; 9 nucleotides match TRBD2. J was trimmed by 3 bases and V by 3 bases; bases with no gene match: 6. There are 16 residues in the CDR3. Germline V lookup: CDR1 SGDLS, CDR2 YYNGEE. The CDR3 DNA follows: TGTGCCAGCAGCGCACGACTAGCGGCTCACACCGGGGAGCTGTTTTTT. It codes for CASSARLAAHTGELFF.

J is TRBJ2-2 and V is TRBV4-1, with D unresolved. Trimming removed 1 base at V and 4 bases at J, with 7 bases between. CDR3 length: 14 amino acids. Germline V gene sequence: CDR1 MGHRA, CDR2 YSYEKL. DNA of the CDR3: TGCGCCAGCAGCCAAGGAGCGATCACCGGGGAGCTGTTTTTT. It encodes CASSQGAITGELFF.

This clonotype was found many times. The gene calls are TRBV7-9 and TRBJ1-1; 8 bases agree with TRBD1. V gave up 5 bases and J gave up 3 bases; unmatched junction bases: 5. The V gene's germline CDR1 is SEHNR and CDR2 FQNEAQ (reference sequence). The CDR3 has 14 amino acids. CDR3 nucleotides: TGTGCCAGCAGCCCGACAGGGGAAGACACTGAAGCTTTCTTT. This codes for CASSPTGEDTEAFF.

This clonotype was seen ten or more times. The chain is built from TRBV19 and TRBJ1-2; D may be TRBD1 (5 bases). The CDR3 contains 12 residues. Trimming stripped 10 bases from V and 7 bases from J, with 16 bases between. Germline V gene lookup returns CDR1 LNHDA and CDR2 SQIVND (reference sequence). CDR3 nucleotide sequence: TGTGCCACCCCGGACCCGCAGGGTGGCTACACCTTC. It translates to CATPDPQGGYTF.

The table lists this clonotype with many counts. The chain combines TRBV12-3 or TRBV12-4 with TRBJ1-4, with D uncertain. The CDR3 runs 14 residues. Between the trimmed V and J ends, which lost 4 bases and 3 bases, there was a span of 9 bases. DNA of the CDR3: TGTGCCAGCAGTTCCGGAATATCTAATGAAAAACTGTTTTTT. It translates to CASSSGISNEKLFF.

The rearrangement uses TRBV7-6 and TRBJ2-1; 7 positions agree with TRBD2. The CDR3 consists of 16 residues. With V trimmed by 5 bases and J by 9 bases, 16 bases remained unmatched. CDR1 and CDR2 from the germline V gene are SGHVS and FNYEAQ. CDR3 sequence: CASSQAGTTRAGEQFF. The CDR3 region has the DNA TGTGCCAGCAGCCAGGCGGGGACTACCCGAGCGGGTGAGCAGTTCTTC.

In its sample, this clonotype was seen many times. V gene TRBV27 combines with J gene TRBJ2-7; D remains ambiguous. With 3 bases removed from V and 2 bases from J, the gap between germline ends came to 8 bases. Per germline, CDR1 MNHEY and CDR2 SMNVEV (reference sequence). CDR3 length: 13 residues. CDR3: CASSFGTAYEQYF. The CDR3 DNA is TGTGCCAGCAGTTTCGGAACAGCCTACGAGCAGTACTTC.

V is TRBV6-1 and J is TRBJ2-7; 7 bases map to TRBD1. V lost 6 bases, J lost 9 bases, and 17 bases stayed unmatched. CDR1 and CDR2 (germline): MNHNS, SASEGT. CDR3 size: 15 residues. CDR3 amino acids: CASRESTGAAAVQYF. DNA of the CDR3: TGTGCCAGCAGGGAATCCACAGGGGCTGCCGCAGTGCAGTACTTC.